This section outlines one T cell receptor beta chain sequence together with its context. Its antigen is not identified. This entry comes from a study of CD8 T cells in ankylosing spondylitis. Whole-study results and caveats: Earlier work had already found some motif variants in reactive arthritis synovial fluid and blood.

TCRdb re-called the 5' RACE reads through MiXCR, storing one row per CDR3 protein. The sample has roughly 160,000 distinct CDR3 sequences; approximately 9.9% are singletons. The germline gives CDR1 LGHNA, CDR2 YSLEER. This CDR3 is built from 13 residues. V gave up 0 bases and J gave up 9 bases, with 9 bases separating them. Specimen: blood, either unsorted or a sorted T cell fraction (not recorded which). The source of this sequence is a female donor with ankylosing spondylitis or in good health (not recorded which). The rearrangement joins TRBV4-3 to TRBJ2-1, with D unclear. CDR3 coding DNA: TGCGCCAGCAGCCAAGATCGTGCGGCTGAGCAGTTCTTC. Amino acids: CASSQDRAAEQFF.